The rows below give T cell receptor beta chains drawn from one sample of a study of control samples from healthy donors and cancer patients. Profiled with immunoSEQ multiplex PCR; TCRdb holds only in-frame clones, not every one. The table has about 120,000 clones, over 90% seen once; the top ten hold 2% to 3%. The sequenced sample consisted of blood. Receptor source: a man aged 25-40 years in good health. The CDR3 runs from the conserved cysteine through the conserved F or W. Fields, in order: V gene, clone size, D gene, J gene, CDR3 protein, CDR3 DNA. The D gene is left open where the match is weak. Expanded clones are given a class, and other clones once, few, many or no size at all.

TRBV7-6,NA,NA,TRBJ1-3,CASSLAGGNTIYF,TGTGCCAGCAGCTTAGCCGGGGGAAACACCATATATTTT
TRBV7-9,NA,NA,TRBJ2-5,CASSPSRLKIPQETQYF,TGTGCCAGCAGCCCGTCAAGACTGAAGATTCCACAAGAGACCCAGTACTTC
TRBV27,NA,TRBD2,TRBJ2-1,CASSPGTSGRNEQFF,TGTGCCAGCAGTCCCGGGACTAGCGGGCGGAATGAGCAGTTCTTC
TRBV5-1,NA,NA,TRBJ1-2,CASSSTTRGYTF,TGCGCCAGCAGTTCGACCACCCGGGGCTACACCTTC
TRBV5-5,NA,TRBD1,TRBJ1-4,CASSLGLQGSEKLFF,TGTGCCAGCAGCTTGGGGTTACAGGGGAGTGAAAAACTGTTTTTT
TRBV28,NA,NA,TRBJ1-2,CASTAAWLRGYTF,TGTGCCAGCACCGCGGCCTGGTTGAGGGGCTACACCTTC
TRBV30,NA,NA,TRBJ2-1,CAWSVRGQYNEQFF,TGTGCCTGGAGTGTACGGGGGCAGTACAATGAGCAGTTCTTC
TRBV19,once,TRBD1,TRBJ1-1,CASSQRAQRTGSGNTEAFF,TGTGCCAGTAGCCAGAGGGCACAACGGACAGGCTCGGGGAACACTGAAGCTTTCTTT
TRBV20-1,NA,NA,TRBJ2-7,CSASGLRGEQYF,TGCAGTGCTAGTGGACTCCGAGGCGAGCAGTACTTC
TRBV5-1,NA,TRBD1,TRBJ2-1,CASSGQGLTYNEQFF,TGCGCCAGCAGCGGACAGGGTTTGACCTACAATGAGCAGTTCTTC
TRBV7-6,NA,TRBD1,TRBJ2-3,CASSLGTGHTDTQYF,TGTGCCAGCAGCTTAGGGACAGGGCACACAGATACGCAGTATTTT
TRBV11-2,NA,NA,TRBJ2-7,CASSLDRYEQYF,TGTGCCAGCAGCTTAGACCGCTACGAGCAGTACTTC
TRBV6-6,few,TRBD1,TRBJ2-7,CASSLEAGQGAYEQYF,TGTGCCAGCAGTCTCGAGGCTGGACAGGGGGCCTACGAGCAGTACTTC
TRBV7-9,NA,NA,TRBJ1-2,CASSPGEGYGYTF,TGTGCCAGCAGCCCTGGAGAGGGCTATGGCTACACCTTC
TRBV7-5,NA,NA,TRBJ1-2,CVRSLARSPTGSGYTF,TGTGTCAGAAGCTTAGCCCGTTCCCCGACAGGTAGCGGCTACACCTTC
TRBV6-5,NA,TRBD1,TRBJ1-6,CASSYGTGNSPLHF,TGTGCCAGCAGTTACGGGACAGGAAATTCACCCCTCCACTTT
TRBV19,NA,NA,TRBJ1-1,CASSTKGGTEAFF,TGTGCCAGTAGTACGAAAGGGGGCACTGAAGCTTTCTTT
TRBV10-2,NA,NA,TRBJ1-2,CASSPGPRNGYTF,TGCGCCAGCAGCCCCGGACCGAGAAATGGCTACACCTTC